Listed here are 22 T cell receptor beta chains from one sample, sequenced in a study of neurological immune-mediated disorders. Time point described: longitudinal time-point 2. TCRdb passed the 5' RACE reads through MiXCR, listing each CDR3 protein once. This table has tens of thousands of distinct CDR3 sequences, 4.5% to 7.5% appearing once. Sequenced material: PBMCs. All receptors come from an older woman with multiple sclerosis.

This clonotype came up many times. The chain recombines TRBV6-1 with TRBJ1-1; D is perhaps TRBD1 (5 bases). This CDR3 has 15 amino acids. The ends were cut back, 4 bases at V and 3 bases at J, with 15 bases in the middle. Germline-derived CDR1 and CDR2 are MNHNS and SASEGT. The CDR3 loop reads CASSGQKRGDTEAFF. The DNA of the CDR3 is TGTGCCAGCAGTGGACAAAAGAGGGGCGACACTGAAGCTTTCTTT.

The table lists this clonotype with many counts. J is TRBJ1-5 and V is TRBV6-6; D is ambiguous. Germline lookup yields CDR1 MNHNY and CDR2 SVGAGI (reference sequence). The germline V and J ends were trimmed by 0 bases and 6 bases, with 3 bases remaining between them. There are 12 residues in the CDR3. Here the CDR3 reads CASSYSGQPQHF. CDR3 DNA: TGTGCCAGCAGTTACTCGGGTCAGCCCCAGCATTTT.

J is TRBJ2-1 and V is TRBV20-1; 9 nucleotides match TRBD2. The CDR3 is 13 residues long. V gave up 4 bases and J gave up 8 bases; unmatched junction bases: 6. CDR1 is DFQATT, CDR2 SNEGSKA, per germline (reference sequence). The CDR3 protein is CSATGTSIDEQFF. In DNA, the CDR3 is TGCAGTGCTACCGGGACTAGCATAGATGAGCAGTTCTTC.

This clonotype showed up many times. J is TRBJ2-1 and V is TRBV7-9, with TRBD2 matching over 9 bases. CDR3 size: 15 residues. Unmatched junction bases numbered 6, after V lost 1 base and J lost 8 bases. CDR1 is SEHNR and CDR2 is FQNEAQ in the germline V gene (reference sequence). The CDR3 DNA sequence: TGTGCCAGCAGCTTAGGAGTGGCGGGGGGGCATGAGCAGTTCTTC. It is translated as CASSLGVAGGHEQFF.

This clonotype was found many times. The rearrangement links TRBV24-1 to TRBJ1-1, with D perhaps matching TRBD1 (5 bases). The germline gives CDR1 KGHDR, CDR2 SFDVKD. The CDR3 has 15 residues. Trimming left V 0 bases short and J 13 bases short, with 20 bases between. As DNA, the CDR3 is TGTGCCACCAGTGATTTGACAGGACCACTTCGGTTAGTTTTCTTT. Translating it yields CATSDLTGPLRLVFF.

This clonotype came up many times. V and J are TRBV2 and TRBJ2-7; D call uncertain. Trimming stripped 5 bases from V and 3 bases from J, with 8 bases between. The CDR3 spans 12 residues. Germline V lookup: CDR1 SNHLY, CDR2 FYNNEI. CDR3 sequence reads: CASSRSIYEQYF. Written as DNA, the CDR3 is TGTGCCAGCAGTCGGAGCATCTACGAGCAGTACTTC.

This clonotype was seen ten or more times. The rearrangement joins TRBV27 to TRBJ1-5; 9 bases are a match to TRBD1. The CDR3 covers 16 residues. Germline CDR1 MNHEY, CDR2 SMNVEV (reference sequence). V dropped 1 base and J dropped 3; count of bases not matched to a gene: 4. CDR3 coding DNA: TGTGCCAGCAGTTTATGGGGACAGGGAAACAATCAGCCCCAGCATTTT. Amino acids: CASSLWGQGNNQPQHF.

This clonotype was detected ten times or more. The V gene is TRBV15, the J gene TRBJ2-7; TRBD1 agrees at 8 bases. J was trimmed by 2 bases and V by 3 bases; bases with no gene match: 6. There are 15 residues in the CDR3. Per the germline V gene, CDR1 is LNHNV and CDR2 is YYDKDF (reference sequence). The CDR3 coding sequence is TGTGCCACCAGCAGTTCCGGGACAGGCACCTACGAGCAGTACTTC. It translates to CATSSSGTGTYEQYF.

This clonotype was counted at least ten times. The rearrangement uses TRBV20-1 and TRBJ1-1; D unclear. Trimming took 3 bases from V and 10 from J, leaving 12 bases between them. CDR1 and CDR2 (germline): DFQATT, SNEGSKA (reference sequence). The CDR3 sequence is 11 residues long. CDR3 sequence (DNA): TGCAGTGCTAGGAGTGGTTTTGGAGCTTTCTTT. Encoded protein: CSARSGFGAFF.

This clonotype was seen a few times. The chain employs TRBV11-2 and TRBJ2-2; D is perhaps TRBD1 (5 bases). Germline V lookup: CDR1 SGHAT, CDR2 FQNNGV. The ends were cut back, 4 bases at V and 0 bases at J, with 24 bases in the middle. The CDR3 runs to 20 residues. This CDR3 reads CASSSAMKGRISPNTGELFF. CDR3 nucleotides: TGTGCCAGCAGCTCCGCGATGAAGGGGCGGATATCTCCGAACACCGGGGAGCTGTTTTTT.

The table lists this clonotype with many counts. The chain has TRBV12-3 or TRBV12-4 and TRBJ2-7, with 9 bases lining up with TRBD1. J lost 10 bases, V lost 3 bases, and 10 bases had no gene match. The CDR3 is made up of 14 amino acids. CDR3 residues: CASSLAGQGVVQYF. CDR3 DNA: TGTGCCAGCAGTTTGGCGGGACAGGGTGTCGTACAGTACTTC.

This clonotype occurred many times. V and J are TRBV10-3 and TRBJ1-4, with TRBD1 identical over 7 bases. Losses at the gene ends were 4 bases for V and 6 bases for J; bases not matched to a gene: 5. Germline V gene sequence: CDR1 ENHRY, CDR2 SYGVKD. CDR3 length: 14 amino acids. The CDR3 sequence: CAISGQGEDEKLFF. The CDR3 coding sequence is TGTGCCATCAGTGGACAGGGCGAGGATGAAAAACTGTTTTTT.

This clonotype was recorded at least ten times. V gene TRBV7-9 combines with J gene TRBJ1-1; D uncertain. Deletions cut 5 bases from V and 4 bases from J, with 8 bases between. This CDR3 has 12 residues. Germline CDR1 reads SEHNR; CDR2 reads FQNEAQ (reference sequence). CDR3 sequence reads: CASSQTITEAFF. DNA for the CDR3: TGTGCCAGCAGCCAGACCATCACTGAAGCTTTCTTT.

This clonotype was detected ten times or more. This chain connects TRBV5-1 to TRBJ2-1; a weak D match, TRBD1 (5 bases). This CDR3 is built from 13 residues. The V gene's germline CDR1 is SGHRS and CDR2 YFSETQ. Trimming removed 4 bases at V and 3 bases at J, with 8 bases between. CDR3 residues: CASSPRDYNEQFF. Here the CDR3 DNA reads TGCGCCAGCAGCCCCAGGGACTACAATGAGCAGTTCTTC.

The table lists this clonotype with many counts. The chain's CDR3 is CASSFGAEETQYF. CDR3 in DNA: TGCGCCAGCAGCTTCGGGGCAGAAGAGACCCAGTACTTC. The gene calls are TRBV4-1 and TRBJ2-5; D could derive from TRBD1 or TRBD2 (5 bases each). CDR1 is MGHRA and CDR2 is YSYEKL in the germline V gene. This CDR3 region has 13 residues. The V end lost 5 bases, the J end lost 3 bases, and 10 bases lay between the germline ends.

This clonotype was seen at least ten times. The chain uses TRBV12-3 or TRBV12-4 and TRBJ2-7; 10 positions match TRBD2. This CDR3 has 16 amino acids. J gave up 2 bases and V 6 bases, and 10 bases lay outside the gene matches. This CDR3 reads CASRPGLADLPYEQYF. CDR3 nucleotides: TGTGCCAGCAGGCCCGGACTAGCGGACCTCCCCTACGAGCAGTACTTC.

The gene calls are TRBV19 and TRBJ2-3, with D possibly matching TRBD2 (6 bases). V dropped 5 bases and J dropped 4 bases, with 13 bases sitting between them. The CDR3 extends over 14 amino acids. Germline loops: CDR1 LNHDA, CDR2 SQIVND (reference sequence). CDR3 sequence reads: CASSSWGEADTQYF. DNA for the CDR3: TGTGCCAGTAGTTCGTGGGGGGAGGCAGATACGCAGTATTTT.

This clonotype was picked up many times. The chain employs TRBV14 and TRBJ2-6; no clear D gene. The CDR3 is made up of 16 amino acids. Germline V gene data show CDR1 as SGHDN and CDR2 as FVKESK. The V end lost 2 bases, the J end lost 2 bases, and 10 bases lay between the germline ends. DNA of the CDR3: TGTGCCAGCAGCCAAAGCCTCGACCCTGGGGCCAACGTCCTGACTTTC. This sequence encodes CASSQSLDPGANVLTF.

This clonotype was picked up many times. The chain carries TRBV20-1 and TRBJ1-5, with D perhaps TRBD1 (5 bases). Germline CDR1 and CDR2: DFQATT and SNEGSKA (reference sequence). Between the trimmed V and J ends, which lost 7 bases and 4 bases, there was a span of 11 bases. The CDR3 length is 12 residues. CDR3 nucleotide sequence: TGCAGTGTGATCTCAGGGAATCAGCCCCAGCATTTT. This codes for CSVISGNQPQHF.

This clonotype was picked up many times. This chain uses TRBV5-1 with TRBJ2-1, with TRBD1 identical over 7 bases. The CDR3 is made up of 16 amino acids. Germline V CDR1 and CDR2: SGHRS, YFSETQ. Trimming removed 3 bases from V and 0 bases from J; junction bases left unmatched: 6. CDR3: CASSSDRPSSYNEQFF. DNA for the CDR3: TGCGCCAGCAGCTCGGACAGGCCGAGCTCCTACAATGAGCAGTTCTTC.

This clonotype appeared many times. The V call is TRBV24-1, the J call TRBJ2-7; 9 positions match TRBD2. Looked up from germline, CDR1 is KGHDR and CDR2 is SFDVKD. The CDR3 spans 16 residues. Unmatched junction bases numbered 7, after V lost 5 bases and J lost 0 bases. CDR3 sequence: CATSARSGGLSYEQYF. DNA of the CDR3: TGTGCCACCAGTGCGCGAAGCGGGGGGCTCTCCTACGAGCAGTACTTC.

Of note for this clonotype: This could be a read error, since a much larger clone is one nucleotide away. This likely comes from a read error, as the CDR3 has no conserved phenylalanine or tryptophan at its end. The chain uses TRBV3-1 and TRBJ1-4; TRBD1 is a possible D gene (5 bases). The CDR3 is 16 amino acids. Trimming took off 4 bases at V and 0 bases at J, with 12 bases between the two ends. The germline V gene encodes CDR1 LGHDT and CDR2 YNNKEL (reference sequence). CDR3 in amino acids: CASSLAGTATNEKLFC. The CDR3 DNA is TGTGCCAGCAGCCTCGCAGGGACTGCAACTAATGAAAAACTGTTTTGT.